The text below deals with one TCR beta chain. The antigen is undetermined. CDR3 length equals 15 residues. The V gene end was trimmed by 3 bases and the J gene end by 10 bases; junction bases not matched to a gene: 6. Germline CDR1 is MGHDK and CDR2 is SYGVNS. One entry per CDR3 protein results from TCRdb running MiXCR on the 5' RACE reads. The profile shows 1,800,000 or so distinct CDR3 sequences, under 35% of them singletons. This specimen belongs to a study of identical twins. Broader study findings: Weaker excess twin sharing was observed in beta out-of-frame sequences.

The J gene is TRBJ1-6, the V gene TRBV25-1, with TRBD1 identical over 10 bases. The sample taken for sequencing was cord blood. This TCR derives from a newborn girl in good health. The DNA of the CDR3 is TGTGCCAGCAGTGAGTCCGGGACAGGGGAATCACCCCTCCACTTT. Translation gives CASSESGTGESPLHF.